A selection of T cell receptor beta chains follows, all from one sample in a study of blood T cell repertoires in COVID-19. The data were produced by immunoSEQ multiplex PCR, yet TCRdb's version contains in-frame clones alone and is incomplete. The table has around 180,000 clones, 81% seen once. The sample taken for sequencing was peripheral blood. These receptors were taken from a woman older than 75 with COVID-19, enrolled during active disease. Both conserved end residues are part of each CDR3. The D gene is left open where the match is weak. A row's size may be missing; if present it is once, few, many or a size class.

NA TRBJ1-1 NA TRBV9 TGTGCCAGCAGCCCCTTTCCGGGTGAGACTGAAGCTTTCTTT CASSPFPGETEAFF
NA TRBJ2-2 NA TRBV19 TGTGCCAGTAGTCTCCCCCCCGGGGAGCTGTTTTTT CASSLPPGELFF
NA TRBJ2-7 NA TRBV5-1 TGCGCCAGCAGCTTGGCAGGGGAAAGCTACGAGCAGTACTTC CASSLAGESYEQYF
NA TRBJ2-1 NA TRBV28 TGTGCCAGCAGTTTGGGGCTAGGGGAGCAGTTCTTC CASSLGLGEQFF
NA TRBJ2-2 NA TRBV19 TGTGCCAGCCAGAGGTGGACTGGCGGGGAGCTGTTTTTT CASQRWTGGELFF
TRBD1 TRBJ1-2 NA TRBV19 TGTGCCAGTAGTCCTTCTTTTAGACAGGGAATGGAGGGGTGTACTGACTATGGCTACACCTTC CASSPSFRQGMEGCTDYGYTF
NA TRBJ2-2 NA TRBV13 TGTGCCAGCAGCTTAAGAGGGAACACCGGGGAGCTGTTTTTT CASSLRGNTGELFF
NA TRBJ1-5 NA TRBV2 TGTGCCAGCAGTGCCGGGTACAATCAGCCCCAGCATTTT CASSAGYNQPQHF
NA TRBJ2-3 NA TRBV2 TGTGCCAGCAGTGAACTCGGGGGGCCGGGCACAGATACGCAGTATTTT CASSELGGPGTDTQYF
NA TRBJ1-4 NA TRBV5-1 TGCGCCAGCAGCTCGGCCGGAGGCCATGAAAAACTGTTTTTT CASSSAGGHEKLFF
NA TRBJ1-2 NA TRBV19 TGTGCCAGTATCCCGACAGGCGAGCTTAACTATGGCTACACCTTC CASIPTGELNYGYTF
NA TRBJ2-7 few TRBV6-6 TGTGCCAGCAGTTACTCAATCGACGAGCAGTACTTC CASSYSIDEQYF
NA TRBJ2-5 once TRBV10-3 TGTGCCATTCAGGACAACGGACAAGAGACCCAGTACTTC CAIQDNGQETQYF
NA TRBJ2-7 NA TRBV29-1 TGCAGCGTTGAAGGACAGGCCGGCTACGAGCAGTACTTC CSVEGQAGYEQYF